This passage covers 20 T cell receptor beta chains from one sample sequenced in a study of read filtering for tumor transcriptome and immune sequencing (TCRdb year 2020). Sequencing instrument: Illumina HiSeq 4000. Starting from roughly 440 ng RNA, TCR libraries were constructed with the Immunoverse kit using molecular barcoded adaptors that cover the alpha/delta and beta/gamma chains. TCRdb reworked the public reads: Q25 trimming with fastp, MiXCR clone assembly, productive beta chains retained. Rows are combined by CDR3 protein, so each entry shows the most common genes and DNA. The sample data list some 41,000 distinct CDR3 sequences, and around an eighth of these were observed just once. The ten largest clones take up about 29% of the sample. The sample taken for sequencing was a population of CD138-negative cells sorted from bone marrow. The cell subset or site label for this specimen denotes: bone marrow mononuclear cells depleted of CD138+ plasma/myeloma cells by negative magnetic selection. The receptors originated from a donor aged 40 or older with multiple myeloma.

This clonotype has at least ten counts. The chain has TRBV20-1 and TRBJ2-5, with 7 bases identical to TRBD1. CDR1 DFQATT and CDR2 SNEGSKA come from the germline V gene (reference sequence). Trimming took 0 bases from V and 1 from J; bases not matched to a gene: 5. The length of the CDR3 is 15 residues. The CDR3 nucleotides are TGCAGTGCTAGAGAAACACAGGGGTTCCAAGAGACCCAGTACTTC. It encodes CSARETQGFQETQYF.

The table lists this clonotype with many counts. The chain uses TRBV28 and TRBJ2-2, with D uncertain. Germline V gives CDR1 MDHEN, CDR2 SYDVKM. The CDR3 is 15 amino acids. Deletions cut 6 bases from V and 9 bases from J, with 20 bases between. The CDR3 DNA follows: TGTGCCAGCAGCCGACCTACGCAGGCGATGTGGGAGCTGTTTTTT. It translates to CASSRPTQAMWELFF. Full variable domain (rest looked up from reference TRBV28 and TRBJ2-2): DVKVTQSSRYLVKRTGEKVFLECVQDMDHENMFWYRQDPGLGLRLIYFSYDVKMKEKGDIPEGYSVSREKKERFSLILESASTNQTSMYLCASSRPTQAMWELFFGEGSRLTVL.

This clonotype was recorded many times. This chain connects TRBV9 to TRBJ2-1, with TRBD2 matching 9 bases. The CDR3 extends over 16 amino acids. In germline, CDR1 is SGDLS, CDR2 YYNGEE. Trimming cost V 4 bases and J 4 bases; bases outside gene matches: 9. The CDR3 sequence is CASSLTGTSSYNEQFF. The CDR3 nucleotides are TGTGCCAGCAGCCTCACCGGGACTAGCAGTTACAATGAGCAGTTCTTC. Full variable domain (outside the CDR3, taken from reference TRBV9 and TRBJ2-1): DSGVTQTPKHLITATGQRVTLRCSPRSGDLSVYWYQQSLDQGLQFLIQYYNGEERAKGNILERFSAQQFPDLHSELNLSSLELGDSALYFCASSLTGTSSYNEQFFGPGTRLTVL.

The table lists this clonotype with many counts. The rearrangement uses TRBV6-6 and TRBJ2-1; 12 bases match TRBD2. This CDR3 comprises 15 residues. Germline V lookup: CDR1 MNHNY, CDR2 SVGAGI (reference sequence). After removal of 5 bases from V and 6 bases from J, the junction contained 5 bases not matched to a gene. Here the CDR3 DNA reads TGTGCCAGCAGTCTGACTAGCGGGAGAGGCAATGAGCAGTTCTTC. Translation: CASSLTSGRGNEQFF.

This clonotype was seen many times. The chain recombines TRBV7-3 with TRBJ2-1, with 10 bases lining up with TRBD2. The V segment lost 4 bases and the J segment 8 bases; nucleotides outside the gene matches: 17. This CDR3 comprises 18 residues. CDR1 is SGHTA, CDR2 FQGTGA, per germline. The CDR3 nucleotides read TGTGCCAGCAGCTCCGCCTCCCTACCGGGACTAGCGCGGCATGAGCAGTTCTTC. Translation: CASSSASLPGLARHEQFF.

This clonotype was detected many times. J is TRBJ1-1 and V is TRBV20-1; the D gene is possibly TRBD1 (5 bases). V was clipped by 5 bases and J by 7 bases, with 14 bases between them. Looked up from germline, CDR1 is DFQATT and CDR2 is SNEGSKA (reference sequence). The CDR3 loop spans 12 amino acids. The CDR3 reads CSALGGGIEAFF. The DNA for the CDR3 is TGCAGTGCTCTTGGGGGGGGGATTGAAGCTTTCTTT.

On this clonotype itself: One base away lies a much larger clone, so this may be a sequencing read error. V usage is TRBV29-1 and J usage is TRBJ2-5, with a tentative D call TRBD2 (6 bases). The CDR3 is 14 amino acids. The V gene's germline CDR1 is SQVTM and CDR2 ANQGSEA. CDR3 coding DNA: TGCAGCGTTGATAGCGGCGCCGAACGGGAGACCCAGTGCTTC. Amino acids: CSVDSGAERETQCF.

This clonotype was seen more than once but under ten times. V and J are TRBV20-1 and TRBJ2-1; 7 bases line up with TRBD2. Germline loops: CDR1 DFQATT, CDR2 SNEGSKA (reference sequence). The CDR3 has 14 residues. The trim removed 3 bases at V and 8 bases at J, leaving 10 bases unmatched. The CDR3 sequence: CSARGWEGQHEQFF. The CDR3, as DNA: TGCAGTGCTAGGGGGTGGGAGGGCCAGCATGAGCAGTTCTTC.

The sample holds many counts of this clonotype. The chain recombines TRBV29-1 with TRBJ2-2; D remains unclear. The CDR3 consists of 14 residues. Germline-derived CDR1 and CDR2 are SQVTM and ANQGSEA. V lost 4 bases, J lost 0 bases, and 9 bases lay in between. CDR3 sequence (DNA): TGCAGCGTTGTAGGTGGGTCGAACACCGGGGAGCTGTTTTTT. This gives the protein CSVVGGSNTGELFF.

This clonotype was counted at least ten times. The chain employs TRBV7-2 and TRBJ2-3, with 13 bases lining up with TRBD2. CDR1 SGHTA and CDR2 FQGNSA come from the germline V gene. V trimming: 4 bases; J trimming: 6 bases; junction bases outside the gene matches: 4. The CDR3 covers 15 residues. CDR3 nucleotides: TGTGCCAGCAGCTCGACTAGCGGGAGGTCGGATACGCAGTATTTT. It encodes CASSSTSGRSDTQYF. Full variable domain (remainder filled in from reference TRBV7-2 and TRBJ2-3): GAGVSQSPSNKVTEKGKDVELRCDPISGHTALYWYRQSLGQGLEFLIYFQGNSAPDKSGLPSDRFSAERTGGSVSTLTIQRTQQEDSAVYLCASSSTSGRSDTQYFGPGTRLTVL.

This clonotype was seen many times. This chain links TRBV21-1 with TRBJ2-1; the DNA was not used to check the table's D call, TRBD2. TRBV21-1 corresponds to a pseudogene. This CDR3 contains 17 residues. CDR3: CASSVSLAGGPFSEQFF. CDR3 nucleotides: TGTGCCAGCAGCGTATCACTAGCGGGAGGGCCGTTCAGTGAGCAGTTCTTC.

This clonotype was picked up many times. The gene calls are TRBV6-5 and TRBJ1-4; D might be TRBD1 (6 bases). Germline CDR1 is MNHEY and CDR2 is SVGAGI. This CDR3 region has 13 residues. The V gene lost 2 bases and the J gene lost 6 bases, with 7 bases spanning the gap. CDR3 in amino acids: CASSYEGDEKLFF. The CDR3 DNA reads as TGTGCCAGCAGTTACGAGGGGGATGAAAAACTGTTTTTT.

This clonotype was seen more than once but under ten times. A much bigger clone sits one base away, suggesting this may be a read error. V is TRBV7-2 and J is TRBJ1-1; D possibly corresponds to TRBD1 (5 bases). Germline assignment: CDR1 SGHTA and CDR2 FQGNSA. This CDR3 comprises 16 residues. The CDR3 DNA sequence: TGTGCCAGCAGCCCCTACAGTGGGGCTAGGTACACTGAAGCTTCCTTT. It is translated as CASSPYSGARYTEASF.

The sample holds many counts of this clonotype. This sequence joins TRBV5-1 and TRBJ2-7, with D perhaps TRBD2 (5 bases). The CDR3 contains 12 residues. Germline lookup yields CDR1 SGHRS and CDR2 YFSETQ. The V end was cut by 4 bases, the J end by 5 bases, with 10 bases between. CDR3 protein: CASSQEGNEQYF. DNA of the CDR3: TGCGCCAGCAGCCAAGAGGGTAACGAGCAGTACTTC.

The V and J genes are TRBV6-5 and TRBJ2-2; D may be TRBD1 (5 bases). Trimming removed 0 bases from V and 4 bases from J, with 12 bases in between. The germline V gene encodes CDR1 MNHEY and CDR2 SVGAGI. The CDR3 is 16 residues long. CDR3 amino acids: CASSYSMTASTGELFF. CDR3 in DNA: TGTGCCAGCAGTTACTCGATGACAGCTTCCACCGGGGAGCTGTTTTTT.

This clonotype was detected many times. This chain connects TRBV19 to TRBJ2-2; no firm D call. Germline lookup yields CDR1 LNHDA and CDR2 SQIVND (reference sequence). CDR3 length: 15 amino acids. V was shortened by 7 bases and J by 6 bases, with 18 bases between the two germline ends. CDR3 region: CASTTETGFPGELFF. The CDR3 nucleotides read TGTGCCAGTACCACAGAGACGGGTTTTCCCGGGGAGCTGTTTTTT.

This clonotype was seen many times. The gene calls are TRBV30 and TRBJ1-5; D uncertain. Germline assignment: CDR1 GTSNPN and CDR2 SVGIG (reference sequence). V lost 5 bases and J lost 2, with 10 bases in between. This CDR3 region has 13 residues. CDR3 amino acids: CAWSPRGNQPQHF. The CDR3 nucleotides read TGTGCCTGGTCACCTAGGGGCAATCAGCCCCAGCATTTT. Based on the CDR3 plus reference TRBV30 and TRBJ1-5, the full variable domain is SQTIHQWPATLVQPVGSPLSLECTVEGTSNPNLYWYRQAAGRGLQLLFYSVGIGQISSEVPQNLSASRPQDRQFILSSKKLLLSDSGFYLCAWSPRGNQPQHFGDGTRLSIL.

This clonotype was seen ten or more times. The rearrangement joins TRBV6-2 or TRBV6-3 to TRBJ1-4, with unresolved D. V shed 2 bases and J shed 8 bases, with 18 bases lying between them. CDR1 is MNHEY and CDR2 is SVGEGT in the germline V gene. CDR3 length equals 16 residues. In DNA, the CDR3 is TGTGCCAGCAGTTACCAGCGGGGAGGGAGCGCGGAAAAACTGTTTTTT. Residues: CASSYQRGGSAEKLFF.

This clonotype was seen repeatedly, ten times or more. V and J are TRBV5-1 and TRBJ1-1, with D unresolved. The CDR3 covers 18 residues. Trimming took off 1 base at V and 1 base at J, with 20 bases between the two ends. Germline-derived CDR1 and CDR2 are SGHRS and YFSETQ. Here the CDR3 reads CASSLSTVMEGGNTEAFF. The CDR3 coding sequence is TGCGCCAGCAGCTTGAGTACGGTGATGGAGGGAGGGAACACTGAAGCTTTCTTT. The full variable domain, with the rest looked up from reference TRBV5-1 and TRBJ1-1, is KAGVTQTPRYLIKTRGQQVTLSCSPISGHRSVSWYQQTPGQGLQFLFEYFSETQRNKGNFPGRFSGRQFSNSRSEMNVSTLELGDSALYLCASSLSTVMEGGNTEAFFGQGTRLTVV.

As for this clonotype: Possible read error: a much larger clone is one base away. V and J are TRBV4-3 and TRBJ2-2; 10 bases fit TRBD2. The germline CDR1 and CDR2 sequences are LGHNA and YSLEER. The CDR3 length is 15 residues. For the CDR3, the DNA is TGCTCCAGCAGTGGGCTAGCGGGGGAGGCCGGGGAGCTGTTTTTT. It translates to CSSSGLAGEAGELFF.